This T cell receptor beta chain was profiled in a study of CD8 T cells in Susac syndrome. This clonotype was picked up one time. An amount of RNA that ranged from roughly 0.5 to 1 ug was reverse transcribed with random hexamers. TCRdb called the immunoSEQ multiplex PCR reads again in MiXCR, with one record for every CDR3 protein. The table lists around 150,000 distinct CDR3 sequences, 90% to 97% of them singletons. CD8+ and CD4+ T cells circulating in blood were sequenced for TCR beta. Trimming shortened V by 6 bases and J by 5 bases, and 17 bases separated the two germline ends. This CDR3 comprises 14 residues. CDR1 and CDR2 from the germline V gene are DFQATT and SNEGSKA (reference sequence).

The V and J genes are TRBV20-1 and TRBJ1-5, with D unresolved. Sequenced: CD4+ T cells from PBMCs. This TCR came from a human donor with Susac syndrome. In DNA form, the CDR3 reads TGCAGTGCGCTAACCCCCAGGTCTCATCAGCCCCAGCATTTT. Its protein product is CSALTPRSHQPQHF.